Sequencing of this TCR beta chain was carried out in a study of cytomegalovirus exposure and HLA in healthy donors. The PCR ran on 60 Vbeta and 13 Jbeta primers. Assay used: immunoSEQ multiplex PCR; TCRdb lists only in-frame clones, some missing. Here the sample spans around 200,000 clones, roughly four fifths being singletons. Findings and caveats of the study: HLA alleles showed associations with 16,951 TCR beta sequences in a later analysis, at a 0.05 false discovery rate.

With regard to this clone: What it recognizes is unknown.

The germline V gene encodes CDR1 SGHNT and CDR2 YYREEE (reference sequence). The CDR3 is 13 amino acids. The V gene end was trimmed by 6 bases and the J gene end by 5 bases; junction bases not matched to a gene: 6. The receptor was derived from a woman between 25 and 40 years old in good health and CMV-seropositive. The sequencing sample was made of PBMCs. The rearrangement uses TRBV5-4 and TRBJ2-7; 9 nucleotides align to TRBD1. The DNA of the CDR3 is TGTGCCAGCATCAACCGGGACAGGGACGAGCAGTACTTC. It specifies CASINRDRDEQYF.